This T cell receptor beta chain comes out of a study of vaccination and CD4 T cells after COVID-19. Whole-study context: Four females and six males made up the convalescents, with two Hispanic. From HCoV-229E, HCoV-OC43, HCoV-NL63 and SARS-CoV-2, overlapping spike peptides were used to stimulate the cells. Findings and caveats of the study: The appearance of a median approximately 90% of reactive clones in convalescent patients occurred only post-vaccination.

Sequence data for DNA of cultured CD4+ T cells were generated by the Oncomine TCR Beta short-read assay. The genomic DNA was obtained from cultured CD4+ T cells by extraction with the QIAamp micro DNA kit. MiXCR, applied by TCRdb to the PCR reads, yields one record per CDR3 protein. The sample has about 23,000 distinct CDR3 sequences; around 43% are singletons. Regarding treatment: roughly 10-day PBMC culture with coronavirus spike peptide pools or control peptides (ViraFEST assay). V shed 3 bases and J 3 bases; nucleotides not matched to a gene: 7. The CDR3 runs to 15 residues. Germline V gives CDR1 DFQATT, CDR2 SNEGSKA (reference sequence). On this clonotype: What it binds is unknown.

The chain joins TRBV20-1 to TRBJ1-1; 10 nucleotides match TRBD1. The receptor was derived from a human donor who received a COVID-19 vaccine. The starting material was CD4+ T cells from blood, cultured in vitro, obtained before SARS-CoV-2 vaccination. The CDR3 DNA reads TGCAGTGCTAGGGAGACAGGGGGCAGGGACACTGAAGCTTTCTTT. It is translated as CSARETGGRDTEAFF.